These T cell receptor beta chains were read from a single sample in a study of cytomegalovirus exposure and HLA in healthy donors. The method was immunoSEQ multiplex PCR; TCRdb's version includes in-frame clones alone and lacks a portion of them. The sample has more than 60,000 clones; around four fifths are singletons. Sequenced input: PBMCs. The origin of the receptors is a woman in her 30s in good health and CMV-seronegative. Each CDR3 is given with its conserved first and last residue. A D gene is named only where the DNA matches it firmly. Clone size is given for some rows only: seen once, a few or many times, or a class if the clone is expanded.

d_call: NA
v_call: TRBV11-2
clone_size: NA
j_call: TRBJ1-4
cdr3_aa: CASSSPPRNEKLFF
cdr3_nt: TGTGCCAGCAGTTCACCTCCTAGAAATGAAAAACTGTTTTTT

d_call: NA
v_call: TRBV10-1
clone_size: NA
j_call: TRBJ2-1
cdr3_aa: CASSDQTSMGSNEQFF
cdr3_nt: TGCGCCAGCAGTGACCAGACTAGTATGGGTTCGAATGAGCAGTTCTTC

d_call: NA
v_call: TRBV2
clone_size: NA
j_call: TRBJ1-1
cdr3_aa: CASSEGGVGNTEAFF
cdr3_nt: TGTGCCAGCAGTGAAGGGGGGGTGGGGAACACTGAAGCTTTCTTT

d_call: NA
v_call: TRBV19
clone_size: NA
j_call: TRBJ1-5
cdr3_aa: CASSIGGKVSNQPQHF
cdr3_nt: TGTGCCAGTAGTATAGGAGGCAAGGTTAGCAATCAGCCCCAGCATTTT

d_call: TRBD2
v_call: TRBV7-2
clone_size: NA
j_call: TRBJ2-7
cdr3_aa: CASSVSGGAYEQYF
cdr3_nt: TGTGCCAGCAGCGTTAGCGGGGGGGCCTACGAGCAGTACTTC

d_call: TRBD1
v_call: TRBV7-2
clone_size: few
j_call: TRBJ1-1
cdr3_aa: CASSPLSRGDTEAFF
cdr3_nt: TGTGCCAGCAGCCCATTGTCCAGGGGGGACACTGAAGCTTTCTTT

d_call: NA
v_call: TRBV28
clone_size: NA
j_call: TRBJ2-1
cdr3_aa: CASSGGNYNEQFF
cdr3_nt: TGTGCCAGCAGTGGCGGGAATTACAATGAGCAGTTCTTC

d_call: NA
v_call: TRBV2
clone_size: once
j_call: TRBJ1-2
cdr3_aa: CASSVRPSNYGYTF
cdr3_nt: TGTGCCAGCAGTGTGCGTCCTTCTAACTATGGCTACACCTTC

d_call: NA
v_call: TRBV9
clone_size: NA
j_call: TRBJ1-1
cdr3_aa: CASSTTPPGQLNTEAFF
cdr3_nt: TGTGCCAGCAGCACAACCCCCCCTGGACAGCTGAACACTGAAGCTTTCTTT

d_call: TRBD1
v_call: TRBV19
clone_size: few
j_call: TRBJ1-1
cdr3_aa: CASSITGATEAFF
cdr3_nt: TGTGCCAGTAGTATAACAGGGGCTACTGAAGCTTTCTTT

d_call: NA
v_call: TRBV18
clone_size: NA
j_call: TRBJ1-1
cdr3_aa: CASSPLNTGNTEAFF
cdr3_nt: TGTGCCAGCTCACCACTGAACACGGGGAACACTGAAGCTTTCTTT

d_call: NA
v_call: TRBV13
clone_size: NA
j_call: TRBJ2-5
cdr3_aa: CASSLGAQGQETQYF
cdr3_nt: TGTGCCAGCAGCTTAGGCGCACAGGGCCAAGAGACCCAGTACTTC

d_call: NA
v_call: TRBV5-1
clone_size: once
j_call: TRBJ1-4
cdr3_aa: CASSQDSTNEKLFF
cdr3_nt: TGCGCCAGCAGCCAGGACAGCACTAATGAAAAACTGTTTTTT

d_call: NA
v_call: TRBV2
clone_size: once
j_call: TRBJ1-1
cdr3_aa: CASRRGLNTEAFF
cdr3_nt: TGTGCCAGCAGAAGGGGATTGAACACTGAAGCTTTCTTT

d_call: NA
v_call: TRBV6-1
clone_size: NA
j_call: TRBJ1-2
cdr3_aa: CASSDPRRRNYGYTF
cdr3_nt: TGTGCCAGCAGTGATCCTAGGCGGAGGAACTATGGCTACACCTTC

d_call: TRBD2
v_call: TRBV4-3
clone_size: NA
j_call: TRBJ2-1
cdr3_aa: CASSQFKTSGFYNEQFF
cdr3_nt: TGCGCCAGCAGCCAATTTAAGACTAGCGGGTTCTACAATGAGCAGTTCTTC

d_call: TRBD2
v_call: TRBV19
clone_size: NA
j_call: TRBJ2-2
cdr3_aa: CASGTSGPNTGELFF
cdr3_nt: TGTGCCAGTGGCACTAGCGGGCCGAACACCGGGGAGCTGTTTTTT

d_call: NA
v_call: TRBV27
clone_size: NA
j_call: TRBJ1-1
cdr3_aa: CASSFQGVPEAFF
cdr3_nt: TGTGCCAGCAGTTTCCAAGGGGTACCTGAAGCTTTCTTT

d_call: NA
v_call: TRBV4-3
clone_size: NA
j_call: TRBJ1-2
cdr3_aa: CASSQEDNSRYGYTF
cdr3_nt: TGCGCCAGCAGCCAAGAGGACAATTCACGCTATGGCTACACCTTC

d_call: TRBD1
v_call: TRBV27
clone_size: NA
j_call: TRBJ2-2
cdr3_aa: CASSSTGPNTGELFF
cdr3_nt: TGTGCCAGCAGCTCGACAGGGCCAAACACCGGGGAGCTGTTTTTT

d_call: TRBD2
v_call: TRBV4-2
clone_size: once
j_call: TRBJ2-7
cdr3_aa: CASSPSSSAGVDEQYF
cdr3_nt: TGTGCCAGCAGCCCCAGTAGTTCCGCGGGGGTTGACGAGCAGTACTTC

d_call: NA
v_call: TRBV27
clone_size: NA
j_call: TRBJ1-1
cdr3_aa: CASSPREPGEAFF
cdr3_nt: TGTGCCAGCAGTCCCCGAGAACCTGGTGAAGCTTTCTTT

d_call: NA
v_call: TRBV5-1
clone_size: NA
j_call: TRBJ1-2
cdr3_aa: CASRGDRDTNYGYTF
cdr3_nt: TGCGCCAGCAGGGGGGACCGGGACACCAACTATGGCTACACCTTC

d_call: TRBD2
v_call: TRBV19
clone_size: NA
j_call: TRBJ2-3
cdr3_aa: CASSTATSGSTDTQYF
cdr3_nt: TGTGCCAGTAGTACGGCCACTAGCGGAAGCACAGATACGCAGTATTTT

d_call: NA
v_call: TRBV6-1
clone_size: NA
j_call: TRBJ1-5
cdr3_aa: CASSVGGTNQPQHF
cdr3_nt: TGTGCCAGCAGTGTGGGAGGGACCAATCAGCCCCAGCATTTT

d_call: NA
v_call: TRBV2
clone_size: once
j_call: TRBJ1-2
cdr3_aa: CASSDLGTYGYTF
cdr3_nt: TGTGCCAGCAGTGATCTAGGAACATATGGCTACACCTTC

d_call: TRBD1
v_call: TRBV5-5
clone_size: NA
j_call: TRBJ1-2
cdr3_aa: CASSYLQGAQGYTF
cdr3_nt: TGTGCCAGCAGCTACCTACAGGGGGCACAAGGCTACACCTTC

d_call: TRBD1
v_call: TRBV29-1
clone_size: once
j_call: TRBJ2-7
cdr3_aa: CSALAPGQGGQYF
cdr3_nt: TGCAGCGCCCTTGCACCGGGACAGGGGGGACAGTACTTC

d_call: NA
v_call: TRBV2
clone_size: once
j_call: TRBJ2-2
cdr3_aa: CASSDGGPTGTGELFF
cdr3_nt: TGTGCCAGCAGTGACGGAGGGCCCACGGGCACCGGGGAGCTGTTTTTT

d_call: NA
v_call: TRBV4-2
clone_size: NA
j_call: TRBJ1-1
cdr3_aa: CASSQLRFYTEAFF
cdr3_nt: TGTGCCAGCAGCCAACTCAGATTCTACACTGAAGCTTTCTTT

d_call: TRBD2
v_call: TRBV7-8
clone_size: NA
j_call: TRBJ2-3
cdr3_aa: CASSSHGTSGIGDTQYF
cdr3_nt: TGTGCCAGCAGCTCTCACGGGACTAGCGGGATAGGGGATACGCAGTATTTT

d_call: NA
v_call: TRBV14
clone_size: NA
j_call: TRBJ1-5
cdr3_aa: CASSQGGVSNQPQHF
cdr3_nt: TGTGCCAGCAGCCAAGGGGGCGTGAGCAATCAGCCCCAGCATTTT

d_call: TRBD1
v_call: TRBV19
clone_size: NA
j_call: TRBJ1-1
cdr3_aa: CASSYGTGMNTEAFF
cdr3_nt: TGTGCCAGTAGTTACGGGACAGGGATGAACACTGAAGCTTTCTTT

d_call: TRBD2
v_call: TRBV4-3
clone_size: NA
j_call: TRBJ2-2
cdr3_aa: CASSPGTSAQNTGELFF
cdr3_nt: TGCGCCAGCAGCCCAGGGACTAGCGCACAGAACACCGGGGAGCTGTTTTTT

d_call: NA
v_call: TRBV7-3
clone_size: NA
j_call: TRBJ1-2
cdr3_aa: CASSLERNYGYTF
cdr3_nt: TGTGCCAGCAGCCTAGAGCGAAACTATGGCTACACCTTC

d_call: TRBD1
v_call: TRBV27
clone_size: few
j_call: TRBJ1-2
cdr3_aa: CASSSSTGAHYGYTF
cdr3_nt: TGTGCCAGCAGTTCCTCGACAGGGGCCCACTATGGCTACACCTTC

d_call: TRBD1
v_call: TRBV9
clone_size: NA
j_call: TRBJ2-2
cdr3_aa: CASSVVGGGITGELFF
cdr3_nt: TGTGCCAGCAGCGTAGTAGGGGGCGGCATCACCGGGGAGCTGTTTTTT

d_call: NA
v_call: TRBV9
clone_size: NA
j_call: TRBJ2-2
cdr3_aa: CASSGFTSPGELFF
cdr3_nt: TGTGCCAGCAGCGGGTTCACTAGCCCCGGGGAGCTGTTTTTT

d_call: TRBD2
v_call: TRBV5-4
clone_size: NA
j_call: TRBJ2-3
cdr3_aa: CASSRGRGGREGTDTQYF
cdr3_nt: TGTGCCAGCAGCCGCGGACGAGGCGGGAGGGAAGGAACAGATACGCAGTATTTT

d_call: NA
v_call: TRBV7-7
clone_size: NA
j_call: TRBJ1-3
cdr3_aa: CASSPTNSGNTIYF
cdr3_nt: TGTGCCAGCAGCCCGACAAACTCTGGAAACACCATATATTTT

d_call: NA
v_call: TRBV5-5
clone_size: once
j_call: TRBJ1-2
cdr3_aa: CASSLEREGGYTF
cdr3_nt: TGTGCCAGCAGCTTGGAGCGGGAGGGGGGCTACACCTTC